This T cell receptor (beta chain) was sequenced during a study of a mutant IDH1 vaccine in newly diagnosed glioma. Using immunoSEQ multiplex PCR, the repertoire was profiled, and TCRdb retains in-frame clones only, with some absent. The sample shows tens of thousands of clones, roughly 92% of them seen only once. Looked up from germline, CDR1 is SQVTM and CDR2 is ANQGSEA. The CDR3 is 13 residues long. Trimming pared 3 bases from V and 3 bases from J, leaving 9 bases between. The time point: baseline, week 1 (first vaccination visit). Treatment specified: pre-vaccination baseline after standard-of-care therapy.

The sequence was collected from a young man with glioma. Sequencing was performed on PBMCs, taken from a glioma patient treated with radiotherapy, temozolomide or both. This chain links TRBV29-1 with TRBJ2-1; possibly TRBD1 or TRBD2 for D (5 bases each). The CDR3 sequence is CSVDRAGYNEQFF. The CDR3 DNA is TGCAGCGTTGACAGGGCGGGCTACAATGAGCAGTTCTTC.